This entry lists 21 T cell receptor beta chains sequenced from one sample in a study of cytotoxic CD8 clonotypes in ibrutinib-treated CLL. TCRdb's table, derived via immunoSEQ multiplex PCR, lists solely in-frame clones and lacks some. The top ten clones hold approximately 7% of a sample with 300,000 to 350,000 clones, just under 80% of them seen once. This specimen was PBMCs, taken before ibrutinib treatment. These TCRs come from a human donor with chronic lymphocytic leukemia.

J is TRBJ2-7 and V is TRBV15; no clear D. This CDR3 spans 14 amino acids. V lost 3 bases, J lost 6 bases, and 15 bases lay in between. CDR1 is LNHNV and CDR2 is YYDKDF in the germline V gene (reference sequence). CDR3 DNA sequence: TGTGCCACCAGCAGTTGGTTAGGTTCTGCCGAGCAGTACTTC. It encodes CATSSWLGSAEQYF.

The chain couples TRBV28 to TRBJ2-1; D assignment may be TRBD1 or TRBD2 (5 bases each). The CDR3 consists of 16 residues. V lost 4 bases, J lost 1 base, and 14 bases lay in between. Germline loops: CDR1 MDHEN, CDR2 SYDVKM. Here the CDR3 DNA reads TGTGCCAGCAGTTCCCCTCGTGGGGGATCCTACAATGAGCAGTTCTTC. Encoded protein: CASSSPRGGSYNEQFF.

This clone turned up a few times. The J gene is TRBJ2-7, the V gene TRBV30, with D possibly matching TRBD1 (5 bases). This CDR3 spans 13 amino acids. Trimming took 0 bases from V and 4 from J, leaving 10 bases between them. CDR1 is GTSNPN, CDR2 SVGIG, per germline (reference sequence). Here the CDR3 reads CAWSVKGQYEQYF. CDR3 nucleotide sequence: TGTGCCTGGAGTGTAAAGGGGCAATACGAGCAGTACTTC.

In this sample, this clone turned up a few times. The V and J genes are TRBV12-2 and TRBJ2-1. TRBV12-2 is a documented pseudogene. The CDR3 is 17 residues long. The chain's CDR3 is CASRFNTGPEGYNEQFF. CDR3 DNA sequence: TGTGCAAGTCGCTTTAACACCGGGCCTGAGGGGTACAATGAGCAGTTCTTC.

This clone was detected only once. The V and J genes are TRBV7-6 and TRBJ1-1; D uncertain. Germline CDR1 is SGHVS and CDR2 is FNYEAQ. The CDR3 loop spans 14 amino acids. Trimming shortened V by 3 bases and J by 1 base, and 9 bases separated the two germline ends. The CDR3 DNA sequence: TGTGCCAGCAGCTTGCACCAGAGGAACACTGAAGCTTTCTTT. Residues: CASSLHQRNTEAFF.

V usage is TRBV29-1 and J usage is TRBJ2-5; tentative D call: TRBD1 (6 bases). Germline-derived CDR1 and CDR2 are SQVTM and ANQGSEA. This CDR3 has 15 residues. Trimming shortened V by 4 bases and J by 4 bases, and 19 bases separated the two germline ends. CDR3 sequence: CSVAPNTGSGETQYF. As DNA, the CDR3 is TGCAGCGTTGCGCCCAATACAGGGTCGGGAGAGACCCAGTACTTC.

V and J are TRBV30 and TRBJ2-1, with 10 bases aligning to TRBD2. Per the germline V gene, CDR1 is GTSNPN and CDR2 is SVGIG (reference sequence). After removal of 7 bases from V and 1 base from J, the junction contained 10 bases not matched to a gene. The CDR3 is 16 residues long. The CDR3 reads CASASGRVASYNEQFF. CDR3 sequence (DNA): TGTGCCTCCGCTAGCGGGAGAGTTGCGTCCTACAATGAGCAGTTCTTC.

The J gene is TRBJ2-1, the V gene TRBV10-3; 12 nucleotides agree with TRBD2. Germline V CDR1 and CDR2: ENHRY, SYGVKD. The CDR3 covers 15 residues. J lost 7 bases, V lost 10 bases, and 11 bases had no gene match. The CDR3 sequence: CATISTSGGWNEQFF. The CDR3 nucleotides are TGTGCCACCATATCGACTAGCGGGGGATGGAATGAGCAGTTCTTC.

CDR3 loop: CASSQDIETDLTYEQYF. CDR3 sequence (DNA): TGCGCCAGCAGCCAAGATATCGAGACGGACCTTACCTACGAGCAGTACTTC. This chain uses TRBV4-1 with TRBJ2-7; D uncertain. This CDR3 has 17 residues. CDR1 and CDR2 from the germline V gene are MGHRA and YSYEKL. Trimming pared 0 bases from V and 2 bases from J, leaving 17 bases between.

J is TRBJ1-5 and V is TRBV19; 7 nucleotides match TRBD1. The CDR3 extends over 16 amino acids. Germline loops: CDR1 LNHDA, CDR2 SQIVND (reference sequence). The V gene end was trimmed by 7 bases and the J gene end by 2 bases; junction bases not matched to a gene: 11. CDR3: CASTPTGKEGNQPQHF. The DNA for the CDR3 is TGTGCCAGTACCCCGACAGGGAAGGAGGGCAATCAGCCCCAGCATTTT.

The chain links TRBV29-1 to TRBJ2-3; 12 bases align to TRBD2. The germline V gene encodes CDR1 SQVTM and CDR2 ANQGSEA. Losses at the gene ends were 6 bases for V and 6 bases for J; bases not matched to a gene: 13. This CDR3 is built from 16 residues. CDR3: CSVPAGLAGWVDTQYF. The CDR3 nucleotides are TGCAGCGTCCCCGCCGGACTAGCGGGATGGGTGGATACGCAGTATTTT.

The V call is TRBV4-3, the J call TRBJ2-7, with D perhaps TRBD2 (6 bases). CDR1 and CDR2 (germline): LGHNA, YSLEER. The CDR3 totals 13 residues. V lost 0 bases and J lost 4, with 7 bases in between. The CDR3 is CASSQDGSYEQYF. The CDR3 DNA sequence: TGCGCCAGCAGCCAAGACGGGAGTTACGAGCAGTACTTC.

V usage is TRBV4-2 and J usage is TRBJ2-1; 8 bases are a match to TRBD1. Unmatched junction bases numbered 8, after V lost 0 bases and J lost 4 bases. Germline V gives CDR1 LGHNA, CDR2 YNFKEQ. This CDR3 region has 17 residues. CDR3 nucleotide sequence: TGTGCCAGCAGCCAAGATCCGGCGGGACAGGCTTACAATGAGCAGTTCTTC. Protein sequence: CASSQDPAGQAYNEQFF.

V gene TRBV6-5 combines with J gene TRBJ1-1; D gene uncertain. V was cut by 6 bases and J by 6 bases, with 8 bases left in between. Germline CDR1 reads MNHEY; CDR2 reads SVGAGI. The CDR3 totals 11 residues. The CDR3 reads CASSRWAEAFF. The CDR3 DNA reads as TGTGCCAGCAGCCGGTGGGCTGAAGCTTTCTTT.

CDR3 bases: TGTGCCAGCAGCGCCCAGGAACCGGAGGAGCAGTACTTC. Translation: CASSAQEPEEQYF. The chain employs TRBV2 and TRBJ2-7; D is ambiguous. V was clipped by 6 bases and J by 7 bases, with 16 bases between them. The CDR3 extends over 13 amino acids. Germline CDR1 is SNHLY and CDR2 is FYNNEI.

CDR3 protein: CASSSGTGSNQPQHF. The CDR3 DNA sequence: TGCGCCAGCAGCTCTGGGACAGGTAGCAATCAGCCCCAGCATTTT. The V call is TRBV5-1, the J call TRBJ1-5; TRBD1 matches at 8 bases. The germline gives CDR1 SGHRS, CDR2 YFSETQ. CDR3 length: 15 residues. V lost 3 bases, J lost 0 bases, and 2 bases stayed unmatched.

The chain employs TRBV11-2 and TRBJ2-1; D is perhaps TRBD1 (6 bases). Per germline, CDR1 SGHAT and CDR2 FQNNGV. With 7 bases removed from V and 3 bases from J, the gap between germline ends came to 13 bases. CDR3 length: 14 amino acids. The DNA of the CDR3 is TGTGCCAGCAAGGGGGACCAGAGCTACAATGAGCAGTTCTTC. Translated, it gives CASKGDQSYNEQFF.

This clone has more than one count but fewer than ten. The germline gene is not matched at one end of the junction; a read error may be the cause. The chain links TRBV7-7 to TRBJ2-1; D remains ambiguous. Germline V gene sequence: CDR1 SSHAT, CDR2 FNYEAQ (reference sequence). This CDR3 contains 15 residues. For the CDR3, the DNA is TGTGCTAGCAGCCCCGAAGTTTCACCCTACAATGAGCAGTTCTTC. Translated: CASSPEVSPYNEQFF. Supplemented by reference TRBV7-7 and TRBJ2-1, the full variable domain reads GAGVSQSPRYKVTKRGQDVTLRCDPISSHATLYWYQQALGQGPEFLTYFNYEAQPDKSGLPSDRFSAERPEGSISTLTIQRTEQRDSAMYRCASSPEVSPYNEQFFGPGTRLTVL.

The rearrangement joins TRBV15 to TRBJ1-5; no definite D call. CDR3 length: 14 amino acids. The V end lost 7 bases, the J end lost 4 bases, and 14 bases lay between the germline ends. Germline V gene data show CDR1 as LNHNV and CDR2 as YYDKDF (reference sequence). The CDR3 DNA is TGTGCCACCACCCAGCACTACAATAATCAGCCCCAGCATTTT. This codes for CATTQHYNNQPQHF. The full variable domain, in which reference TRBV15 and TRBJ1-5 provide the parts outside the CDR3, is DAMVIQNPRYQVTQFGKPVTLSCSQTLNHNVMYWYQQKSSQAPKLLFHYYDKDFNNEADTPDNFQSRRPNTSFCFLDIRSPGLGDTAMYLCATTQHYNNQPQHFGDGTRLSIL.

This clone was detected once. The chain carries TRBV7-3 and TRBJ2-2; D perhaps matches TRBD1 (5 bases). The V gene lost 5 bases and the J gene lost 8 bases, with 21 bases spanning the gap. CDR3 length equals 16 residues. Germline V gene sequence: CDR1 SGHTA, CDR2 FQGTGA. CDR3 residues: CASSQNSVVGEGELFF. DNA for the CDR3: TGTGCCAGCAGCCAGAACTCGGTGGTAGGGGAAGGGGAGCTGTTTTTT.

The chain joins TRBV9 to TRBJ2-1; 15 nucleotides line up with TRBD2. With 0 bases clipped from V and 3 bases from J, the junction kept 7 bases outside the gene matches. This CDR3 is built from 19 residues. The V gene's germline CDR1 is SGDLS and CDR2 YYNGEE. CDR3 amino acids: CASSVAGLAGGAVYNEQFF. The CDR3 DNA reads as TGTGCCAGCAGCGTAGCTGGACTAGCGGGAGGGGCAGTCTACAATGAGCAGTTCTTC.